This T cell receptor (beta chain) comes out of a study of cytomegalovirus exposure and HLA in healthy donors. The PCR had 60 Vbeta and 13 Jbeta primers. Measured with immunoSEQ multiplex PCR; TCRdb has only the in-frame clones, and not every one. The sample consists of roughly 100,000 clones, under 80% of them appearing once. Germline assignment: CDR1 LGHNA and CDR2 YSLEER. CDR3 length: 13 amino acids. V lost 1 base to trimming and J lost 12 bases; unmatched junction nucleotides: 4. This sequence originates from a woman aged 40 to 49 in good health and CMV-seropositive. J is TRBJ1-5 and V is TRBV4-3, with 9 bases lining up with TRBD1. The sample was PBMCs. CDR3 nucleotides: TGCGCCAGCAGCCAAGTGGGGACAGGGCACCAGCATTTT. This gives the protein CASSQVGTGHQHF.